The 9 T cell receptor beta chains below were found in one sample sequenced in a study of post-analysis software for immune sequencing data. No antigen has been identified for these receptors. Unique-molecular-identifier-tagged TCR beta cDNA libraries were used. MiXCR was run by TCRdb on the PCR reads, yielding one entry per CDR3 protein. Of about 820,000 distinct CDR3 sequences listed, around 53% are singletons. Study observations and caveats: Included in a set of roughly five TRBV segments more frequent in patients than controls were TRBV5-6, TRBV5-1 and TRBV20-1.

Material for sequencing was blood. These receptors all stem from a girl aged 10-17 years with multiple sclerosis.

The chain joins TRBV29-1 to TRBJ1-2; TRBD1 matches 7 bases. Germline V CDR1 and CDR2: SQVTM, ANQGSEA. The CDR3 runs 13 residues. V dropped 6 bases and J dropped 4; count of bases not matched to a gene: 8. CDR3 residues: CSVRGTVLYGYTF. The CDR3 DNA is TGCAGCGTCCGCGGGACAGTACTCTATGGCTACACCTTC. Drawing the rest from reference TRBV29-1 and TRBJ1-2, the complete variable domain is SAVISQKPSRDICQRGTSLTIQCQVDSQVTMMFWYRQQPGQSLTLIATANQGSEATYESGFVIDKFPISRPNLTFSTLTVSNMSPEDSSIYLCSVRGTVLYGYTFGSGTRLTVV.

The V and J genes are TRBV14 and TRBJ1-2; no clear D. Germline V CDR1 and CDR2: SGHDN, FVKESK. Trimming took off 4 bases at V and 3 bases at J, with 9 bases between the two ends. The CDR3 has 13 residues. The CDR3 is CASSPPWHYGYTF. For the CDR3, the DNA is TGTGCCAGCAGCCCACCCTGGCACTATGGCTACACCTTC. Full variable domain (rest looked up from reference TRBV14 and TRBJ1-2): EAGVTQFPSHSVIEKGQTVTLRCDPISGHDNLYWYRRVMGKEIKFLLHFVKESKQDESGMPNNRFLAERTGGTYSTLKVQPAELEDSGVYFCASSPPWHYGYTFGSGTRLTVV.

The chain recombines TRBV12-3 or TRBV12-4 with TRBJ2-3; D is perhaps TRBD1 (5 bases). This CDR3 is built from 15 residues. The V end lost 4 bases, the J end lost 1 base, and 12 bases lay between the germline ends. CDR3 sequence: CASSSQLGGTDTQYF. CDR3 nucleotide sequence: TGTGCCAGCAGTTCGCAGCTAGGGGGCACAGATACGCAGTATTTT.

The genes are TRBV12-3 or TRBV12-4 and TRBJ2-1; 7 bases agree with TRBD1. CDR3 size: 14 residues. The trim removed 7 bases at V and 5 bases at J, leaving 8 bases unmatched. The CDR3 nucleotides read TGTGCCAGCATTAGCGACAGGGCAAACAATGAGCAGTTCTTC. This translates into CASISDRANNEQFF.

This clonotype was seen a handful of times. The V gene is TRBV18, the J gene TRBJ2-7, with unresolved D. This CDR3 has 17 amino acids. CDR1 is KGHSH and CDR2 is LQKENI in the germline V gene. V lost 2 bases and J 0 bases, leaving 17 bases between the germline ends. CDR3: CASSPMGGPLSSYEQYF. The DNA of the CDR3 is TGTGCCAGCTCACCAATGGGTGGGCCGCTGAGCTCCTACGAGCAGTACTTC.

The rearrangement links TRBV12-3 or TRBV12-4 to TRBJ1-5; D is perhaps TRBD1 (6 bases). V lost 2 bases, J lost 4 bases, and 15 bases lay in between. The CDR3 is 16 residues long. The chain's CDR3 is CASSLTGKGRNQPQHF. CDR3 coding DNA: TGTGCCAGCAGTTTAACAGGGAAGGGACGGAATCAGCCCCAGCATTTT.

The V gene is TRBV9, the J gene TRBJ2-1, with 9 bases lining up with TRBD2. With 0 bases clipped from V and 5 bases from J, the junction kept 12 bases outside the gene matches. The CDR3 runs to 18 residues. From germline, CDR1 is SGDLS and CDR2 YYNGEE. The CDR3 reads CASSVAGGSGSGDNEQFF. CDR3 bases: TGTGCCAGCAGCGTAGCTGGGGGTAGCGGGAGCGGCGACAATGAGCAGTTCTTC.

The chain recombines TRBV2 with TRBJ2-1, with 9 bases lining up with TRBD2. CDR3 length: 14 amino acids. The germline gives CDR1 SNHLY, CDR2 FYNNEI. J was trimmed by 12 bases and V by 4 bases; bases with no gene match: 10. The CDR3 loop is CASSVNAGGPGQFF. The CDR3, as DNA: TGTGCCAGCAGTGTAAATGCGGGAGGGCCTGGGCAGTTCTTC. Based on the CDR3 plus reference TRBV2 and TRBJ2-1, the full variable domain is EPEVTQTPSHQVTQMGQEVILRCVPISNHLYFYWYRQILGQKVEFLVSFYNNEISEKSEIFDDQFSVERPDGSNFTLKIRSTKLEDSAMYFCASSVNAGGPGQFFGPGTRLTVL.

The rearrangement uses TRBV20-1 and TRBJ2-1; D might be TRBD1 (6 bases). The germline V gene encodes CDR1 DFQATT and CDR2 SNEGSKA (reference sequence). Between the trimmed V and J ends, which lost 3 bases and 9 bases, there was a span of 12 bases. The CDR3 is made up of 12 amino acids. CDR3 loop: CSASALGGEQFF. The CDR3 nucleotides are TGCAGTGCTAGTGCCCTAGGGGGTGAGCAGTTCTTC.